These T cell receptor beta chains were read from a single sample in a study of cytomegalovirus exposure and HLA in healthy donors. The table came from immunoSEQ multiplex PCR; TCRdb's copy has only in-frame clones and leaves some out. Here the sample spans 150,000 to 200,000 clones, approximately 80% being singletons. Sequencing was performed on PBMCs. The receptor source for this set is a woman aged 18 to 35 in good health and CMV-seronegative. Both conserved end residues are part of each CDR3. A D gene is named only where the DNA matches it firmly. Not all rows give a size; the values are once, few, many and, for expanded clones, a class.

>TRBJ1-3|.|TRBV10-2|.
CASSPFGNTIYF
TGCGCCAGCAGTCCTTTTGGAAACACCATATATTTT
>TRBJ2-7|.|TRBV19|.
CASSRDNTYEQYF
TGTGCCAGTAGTCGGGACAATACCTACGAGCAGTACTTC
>TRBJ1-2|.|TRBV4-2|.
CASSPLTGGYTF
TGTGCCAGCAGCCCGCTCACGGGAGGCTACACCTTC
>TRBJ2-3|TRBD1|TRBV15|.
CATGGYRGADTQYF
TGTGCCACCGGGGGTTACAGGGGGGCAGATACGCAGTATTTT
>TRBJ1-1|TRBD1|TRBV5-1|.
CASSKGQGLEAFF
TGCGCCAGCAGCAAAGGACAGGGCTTAGAAGCTTTCTTT
>TRBJ1-2|.|TRBV28|.
CASSLQYYGYTF
TGTGCCAGCAGTTTACAATACTATGGCTACACCTTC
>TRBJ1-5|TRBD1|TRBV18|.
CASSLSGTASNQPQHF
TGTGCCAGCTCACTCTCCGGGACAGCTAGCAATCAGCCCCAGCATTTT
>TRBJ1-2|TRBD1|TRBV18|few
CASSPDQGASGYTF
TGTGCCAGCTCACCAGACCAGGGGGCCTCTGGCTACACCTTC
>TRBJ2-1|.|TRBV29-1|.
CSVEVGKSSYNEQFF
TGCAGCGTTGAAGTGGGCAAGAGCTCCTACAATGAGCAGTTCTTC
>TRBJ1-5|.|TRBV27|.
CASSLTPLHSNQPQHF
TGTGCCAGCAGTTTAACCCCATTACATAGCAATCAGCCCCAGCATTTT
>TRBJ2-7|.|TRBV5-1|.
CASSHQAPGHKSYEQYF
TGCGCCAGCAGCCACCAGGCACCGGGACACAAGTCTTACGAGCAGTACTTC
>TRBJ1-4|.|TRBV4-1|.
CASSQREAPNEKLFF
TGCGCCAGCAGCCAAAGGGAGGCACCTAATGAAAAACTGTTTTTT
>TRBJ1-2|.|TRBV5-1|.
CASSLEAGAYTF
TGCGCCAGCAGTTTGGAGGCAGGGGCATACACCTTC
>TRBJ1-2|TRBD1|TRBV6-1|.
CASSDSRGRAGYTF
TGTGCCAGCAGTGATAGCAGGGGGCGGGCTGGCTACACCTTC
>TRBJ1-5|TRBD1|TRBV7-9|.
CASSFSGTGKGQPQHF
TGTGCCAGCAGCTTTTCCGGGACAGGGAAGGGCCAGCCCCAGCATTTT
>TRBJ2-7|.|TRBV27|once
CASSFSHGEKPYEQYF
TGTGCCAGCAGTTTCTCCCACGGGGAGAAACCCTACGAGCAGTACTTC
>TRBJ1-4|TRBD1|TRBV5-1|.
CASSPRDRGNEKLFF
TGCGCCAGCAGCCCCCGGGACAGGGGTAATGAAAAACTGTTTTTT
>TRBJ1-6|.|TRBV5-4|.
CASSRADSRDSPLHF
TGTGCCAGCAGCCGTGCCGACAGTAGAGATTCACCCCTCCACTTT
>TRBJ2-5|TRBD1|TRBV4-1|once
CASSQETGGYMETQYF
TGCGCCAGCAGCCAAGAAACAGGGGGCTATATGGAGACCCAGTACTTC
>TRBJ1-3|.|TRBV30|.
CAWSVRGGTRNTIYF
TGTGCCTGGAGTGTACGGGGGGGGACAAGAAACACCATATATTTT
>TRBJ1-3|.|TRBV18|.
CASSQSQAARVQNTIYF
TGTGCCAGCTCACAGTCTCAGGCGGCGCGGGTCCAAAACACCATATATTTT
>TRBJ2-7|.|TRBV5-1|.
CASSLDTGTYEQYF
TGCGCCAGCAGCTTGGATACGGGGACCTACGAGCAGTACTTC
>TRBJ1-6|.|TRBV4-1|.
CASSQEDQAGSDSPLHF
TGCGCCAGCAGCCAAGAGGACCAGGCGGGGTCGGATTCACCCCTCCACTTT
>TRBJ1-1|TRBD1|TRBV9|.
CASSAGTGGLTEAFF
TGTGCCAGCAGCGCCGGGACAGGGGGCTTGACTGAAGCTTTCTTT
>TRBJ1-1|TRBD1|TRBV10-1|.
CASSQFTGANTEAFF
TGCGCCAGCAGCCAGTTTACAGGGGCCAACACTGAAGCTTTCTTT
>TRBJ1-2|.|TRBV9|.
CASSAKRGQYNYGYTF
TGTGCCAGCAGCGCCAAAAGAGGACAGTATAACTATGGCTACACCTTC
>TRBJ2-1|TRBD2|TRBV4-2|.
CASSHRLAGINNEQFF
TGTGCCAGCAGCCACCGACTAGCGGGGATCAACAATGAGCAGTTCTTC
>TRBJ2-6|TRBD1|TRBV5-1|.
CASSSGQGGTSGANVLTF
TGCGCCAGCAGCTCGGGACAGGGGGGGACCTCTGGGGCCAACGTCCTGACTTTC
>TRBJ1-5|.|TRBV7-9|.
CASSFGRSNQPQHF
TGTGCCAGCAGCTTCGGTCGAAGCAATCAGCCCCAGCATTTT
>TRBJ2-2|.|TRBV7-6|.
CASSAATDTGELFF
TGTGCCAGCAGCGCCGCGACTGATACCGGGGAGCTGTTTTTT
>TRBJ1-5|.|TRBV30|.
CAWSSGPSGGAQHF
TGTGCCTGGAGTTCAGGTCCGAGCGGTGGGGCCCAGCATTTT
>TRBJ1-2|.|TRBV6-5|.
CASGAGGGYTF
TGTGCCAGCGGGGCGGGAGGTGGCTACACCTTC
>TRBJ2-5|.|TRBV7-8|few
CASSLGRRGLQETQYF
TGTGCCAGCAGCTTAGGACGGCGGGGGCTCCAAGAGACCCAGTACTTC
>TRBJ2-3|TRBD2|TRBV30|.
CARTGGGPNTQYF
TGTGCCCGTACCGGCGGGGGGCCAAATACGCAGTATTTT
>TRBJ2-7|TRBD2|TRBV7-2|.
CASSFGLAGGLEGSEQYF
TGTGCCAGCAGCTTTGGGCTAGCGGGGGGGCTAGAGGGCAGCGAGCAGTACTTC
>TRBJ2-7|.|TRBV6-5|.
CASSYSYSYEQYF
TGTGCCAGCAGTTACTCGTACAGCTACGAGCAGTACTTC
>TRBJ1-1|.|TRBV18|.
CASSQQGWTEAFF
TGTGCCAGCTCACAGCAGGGGTGGACTGAAGCTTTCTTT
>TRBJ2-1|TRBD1|TRBV11-3|.
CASSRQGASNEQFF
TGTGCCAGCAGCAGACAGGGGGCCTCTAATGAGCAGTTCTTC
>TRBJ2-5|.|TRBV5-4|few
CASSYYREETQYF
TGTGCCAGCAGCTACTACAGGGAAGAGACCCAGTACTTC
>TRBJ1-1|.|TRBV19|.
CASSSTGTTEAFF
TGTGCCAGTAGTAGTACAGGGACCACTGAAGCTTTCTTT
>TRBJ2-3|TRBD1|TRBV6-1|.
CASSEFLGTGASTTGDTQYF
TGTGCCAGCAGTGAATTTCTGGGGACAGGGGCTTCAACAACGGGAGATACGCAGTATTTT
>TRBJ2-1|.|TRBV9|once
CASSQTRGEQFF
TGTGCCAGCAGCCAGACCAGAGGTGAGCAGTTCTTC
>TRBJ2-5|TRBD2|TRBV10-3|.
CAISESIPGGEKETQYF
TGTGCCATCAGTGAGTCGATCCCCGGGGGGGAGAAAGAGACCCAGTACTTC
>TRBJ2-1|.|TRBV15|once
CATSRVLDRAYNEQFF
TGTGCCACCAGCAGAGTCCTGGACAGAGCCTACAATGAGCAGTTCTTC